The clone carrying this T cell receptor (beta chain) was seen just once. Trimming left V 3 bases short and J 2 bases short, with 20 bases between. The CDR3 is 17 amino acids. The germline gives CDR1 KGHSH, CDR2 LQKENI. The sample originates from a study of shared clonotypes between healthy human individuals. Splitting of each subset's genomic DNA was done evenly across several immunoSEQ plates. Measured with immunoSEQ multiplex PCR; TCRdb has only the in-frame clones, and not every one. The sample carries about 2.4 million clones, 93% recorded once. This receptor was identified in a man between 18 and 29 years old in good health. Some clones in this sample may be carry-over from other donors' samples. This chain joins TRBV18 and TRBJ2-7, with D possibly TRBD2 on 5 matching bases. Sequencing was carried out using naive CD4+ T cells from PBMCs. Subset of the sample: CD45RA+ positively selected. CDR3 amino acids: CASSPVNTREGPYEQYF. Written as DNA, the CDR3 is TGTGCCAGCTCACCCGTAAACACGCGAGAGGGTCCCTACGAGCAGTACTTC. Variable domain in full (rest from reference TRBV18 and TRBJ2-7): NAGVMQNPRHLVRRRGQEARLRCSPMKGHSHVYWYRQLPEEGLKFMVYLQKENIIDESGMPKERFSAEFPKEGPSILRIQQVVRGDSAAYFCASSPVNTREGPYEQYFGPGTRLTVT.